The present entry profiles one T cell receptor (beta chain) with its context. Its target is unknown. The sample belongs to a study of T cell responses to AZD1222 COVID-19 vaccine. Trimming stripped 0 bases from V and 3 bases from J, with 4 bases between. The germline V gene encodes CDR1 LGHDT and CDR2 YNNKEL (reference sequence). CDR3 length: 13 residues. Whole-study findings and limits: The breadth and depth of Spike-specific TCRs increased once two AZD1222 doses had been given. Nearly half of spike-specific TCRs reportedly go after variant regions that carry no mutations. Clonal diversity may have been underestimated in mostly white British donors. The number of AZD1222 recipients seropositive at baseline was only 5 to 7.

Produced via immunoSEQ multiplex PCR; TCRdb's table is partial and in-frame only. There are 55,000 to 75,000 clones in the sample; 75% to 90% occur only once, and over 20% lies in the top ten. The sample was peripheral blood, taken on day 0 of AZD1222 vaccination. The receptor comes from an adult in good health. J is TRBJ2-3 and V is TRBV3-1 (or the pseudogene TRBV3-2), with D hard to call. CDR3: CASSQEGTDTQYF. The CDR3 bases are TGTGCCAGCAGCCAAGAAGGAACAGATACGCAGTATTTT.